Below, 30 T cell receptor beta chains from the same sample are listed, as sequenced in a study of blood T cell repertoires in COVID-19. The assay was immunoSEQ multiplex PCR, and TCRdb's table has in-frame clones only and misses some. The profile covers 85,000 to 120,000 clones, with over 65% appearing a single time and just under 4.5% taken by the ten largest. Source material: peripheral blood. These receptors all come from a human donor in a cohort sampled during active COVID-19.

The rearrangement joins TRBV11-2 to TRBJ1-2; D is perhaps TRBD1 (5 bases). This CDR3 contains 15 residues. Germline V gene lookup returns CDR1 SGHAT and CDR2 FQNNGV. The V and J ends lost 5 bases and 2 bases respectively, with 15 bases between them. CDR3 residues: CASSPLAGWNYGYTF. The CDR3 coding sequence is TGTGCCAGCAGCCCCCTGGCAGGGTGGAACTATGGCTACACCTTC. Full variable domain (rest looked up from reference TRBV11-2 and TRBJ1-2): EAGVAQSPRYKIIEKRQSVAFWCNPISGHATLYWYQQILGQGPKLLIQFQNNGVVDDSQLPKDRFSAERLKGVDSTLKIQPAKLEDSAVYLCASSPLAGWNYGYTFGSGTRLTVV.

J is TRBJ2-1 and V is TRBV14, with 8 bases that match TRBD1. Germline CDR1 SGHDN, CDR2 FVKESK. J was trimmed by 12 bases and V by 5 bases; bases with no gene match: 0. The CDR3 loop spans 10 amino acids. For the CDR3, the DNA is TGTGCCAGCAGCGGACAGGGGCAGTTCTTC. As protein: CASSGQGQFF.

CDR3: CASRRGSLEKLFF. The CDR3 DNA reads TGTGCCAGCCGTCGGGGATCTCTTGAAAAACTGTTTTTT. The V and J genes are TRBV2 and TRBJ1-4; D is uncertain. Between the trimmed V and J ends, which lost 8 bases and 7 bases, there was a span of 14 bases. This CDR3 has 13 residues. Germline CDR1 SNHLY, CDR2 FYNNEI.

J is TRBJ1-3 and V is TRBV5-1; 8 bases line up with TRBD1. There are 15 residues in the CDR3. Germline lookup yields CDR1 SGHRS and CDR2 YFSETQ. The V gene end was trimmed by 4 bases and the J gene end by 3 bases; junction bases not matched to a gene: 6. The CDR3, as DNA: TGCGCCAGCAGCACCACAGGGGGAGATGGAAACACCATATATTTT. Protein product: CASSTTGGDGNTIYF.

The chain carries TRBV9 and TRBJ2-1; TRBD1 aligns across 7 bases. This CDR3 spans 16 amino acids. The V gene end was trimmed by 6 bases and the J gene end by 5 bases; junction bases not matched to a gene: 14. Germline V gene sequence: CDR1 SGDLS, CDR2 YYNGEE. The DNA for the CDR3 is TGTGCCAGCAACCGAGGGGGCCGGGACAGTAACAATGAGCAGTTCTTC. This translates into CASNRGGRDSNNEQFF.

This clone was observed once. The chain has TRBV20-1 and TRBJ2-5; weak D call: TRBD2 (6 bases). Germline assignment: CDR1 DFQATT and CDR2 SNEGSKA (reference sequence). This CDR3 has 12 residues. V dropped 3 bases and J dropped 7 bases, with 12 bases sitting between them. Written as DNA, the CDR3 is TGCAGTGCTAGTATGGCGGGGTGGACCCAGTACTTC. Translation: CSASMAGWTQYF.

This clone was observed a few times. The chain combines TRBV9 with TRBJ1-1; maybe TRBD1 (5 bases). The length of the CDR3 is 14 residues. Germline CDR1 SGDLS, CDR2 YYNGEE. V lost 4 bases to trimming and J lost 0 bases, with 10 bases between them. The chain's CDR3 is CASSPRAVNTEAFF. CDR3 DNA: TGTGCCAGCAGCCCCAGGGCGGTGAACACTGAAGCTTTCTTT.

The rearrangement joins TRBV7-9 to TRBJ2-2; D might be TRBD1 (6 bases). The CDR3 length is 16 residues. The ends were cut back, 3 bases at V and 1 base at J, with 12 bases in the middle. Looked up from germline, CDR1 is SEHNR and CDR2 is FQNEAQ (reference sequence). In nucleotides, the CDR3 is TGTGCCAGCAGCTTCCACCCGACAGGGAACACCGGGGAGCTGTTTTTT. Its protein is CASSFHPTGNTGELFF.

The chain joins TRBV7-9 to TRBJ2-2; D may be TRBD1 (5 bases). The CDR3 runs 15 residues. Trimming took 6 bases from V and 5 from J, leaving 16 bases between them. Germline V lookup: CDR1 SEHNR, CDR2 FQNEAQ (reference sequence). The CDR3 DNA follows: TGTGCCAGCAGTCCAGGGTTATGGAGAACCGGGGAGCTGTTTTTT. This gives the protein CASSPGLWRTGELFF.

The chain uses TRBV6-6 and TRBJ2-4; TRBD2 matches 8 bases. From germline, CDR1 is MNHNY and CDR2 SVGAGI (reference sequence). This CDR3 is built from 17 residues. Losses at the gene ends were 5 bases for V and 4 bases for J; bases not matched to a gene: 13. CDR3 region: CASSLLSGGGTKNIQYF. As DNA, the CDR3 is TGTGCCAGCAGTCTCCTGTCCGGCGGGGGGACGAAAAACATTCAGTACTTC.

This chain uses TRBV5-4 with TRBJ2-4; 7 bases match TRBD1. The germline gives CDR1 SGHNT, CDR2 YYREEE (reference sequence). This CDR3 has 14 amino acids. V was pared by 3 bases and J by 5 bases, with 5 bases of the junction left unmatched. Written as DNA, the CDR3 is TGTGCCAGCAGCTACCGGCAGGGGGAAAACATTCAGTACTTC. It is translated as CASSYRQGENIQYF.

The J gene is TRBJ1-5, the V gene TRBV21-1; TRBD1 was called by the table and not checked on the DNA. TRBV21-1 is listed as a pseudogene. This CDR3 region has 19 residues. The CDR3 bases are TGTGCCAGCAGCCTACCTGGCCGGGACAGGGGGGACTCGATTCAGCCCCAGCATTTT. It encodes CASSLPGRDRGDSIQPQHF.

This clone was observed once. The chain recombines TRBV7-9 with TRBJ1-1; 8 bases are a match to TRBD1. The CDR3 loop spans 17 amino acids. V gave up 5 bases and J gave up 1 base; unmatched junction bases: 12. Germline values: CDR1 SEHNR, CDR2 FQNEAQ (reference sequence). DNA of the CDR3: TGTGCCAGCAGCCCGACAGGGGATCAAAGTTGGAACACTGAAGCTTTCTTT. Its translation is CASSPTGDQSWNTEAFF. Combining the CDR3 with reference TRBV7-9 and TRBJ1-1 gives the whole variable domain DTGVSQNPRHKITKRGQNVTFRCDPISEHNRLYWYRQTLGQGPEFLTYFQNEAQLEKSRLLSDRFSAERPKGSFSTLEIQRTEQGDSAMYLCASSPTGDQSWNTEAFFGQGTRLTVV.

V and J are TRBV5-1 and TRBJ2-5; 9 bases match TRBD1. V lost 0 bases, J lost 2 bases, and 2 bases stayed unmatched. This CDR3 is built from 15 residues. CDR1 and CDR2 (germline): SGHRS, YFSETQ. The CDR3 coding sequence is TGCGCCAGCAGCTTGGGGGACAGGGCGCAAGAGACCCAGTACTTC. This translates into CASSLGDRAQETQYF.

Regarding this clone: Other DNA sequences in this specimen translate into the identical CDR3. CDR3 sequence (DNA): TGTGCCAGCTCCCCCGGACAGGGAGGGGAGACCCAGTACTTC. Its protein is CASSPGQGGETQYF. The chain uses TRBV18 and TRBJ2-5, with a weak D call TRBD1 (8 bases). Trimming took off 6 bases at V and 5 bases at J, with 16 bases between the two ends. The germline gives CDR1 KGHSH, CDR2 LQKENI. The CDR3 spans 14 residues.

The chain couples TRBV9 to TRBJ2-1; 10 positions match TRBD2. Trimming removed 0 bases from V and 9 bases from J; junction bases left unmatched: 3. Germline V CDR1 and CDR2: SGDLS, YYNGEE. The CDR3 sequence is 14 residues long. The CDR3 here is CASSVVSSGGEQFF. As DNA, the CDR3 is TGTGCCAGCAGCGTAGTCTCTAGCGGGGGTGAGCAGTTCTTC.

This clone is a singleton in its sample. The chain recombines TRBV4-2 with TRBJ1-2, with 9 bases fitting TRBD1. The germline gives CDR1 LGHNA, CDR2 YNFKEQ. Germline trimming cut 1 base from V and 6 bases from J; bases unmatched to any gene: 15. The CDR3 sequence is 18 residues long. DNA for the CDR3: TGTGCCAGCAGCCAAGGTCTGATATTAGGACAGGGGCTGGATGGCTACACCTTC. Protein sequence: CASSQGLILGQGLDGYTF.

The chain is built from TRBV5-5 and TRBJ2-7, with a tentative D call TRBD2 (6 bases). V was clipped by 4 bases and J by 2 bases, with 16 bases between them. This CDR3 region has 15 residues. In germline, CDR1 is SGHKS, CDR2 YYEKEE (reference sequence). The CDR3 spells CASSHPGLPPYEQYF. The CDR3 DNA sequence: TGTGCCAGCAGCCACCCGGGACTCCCTCCCTACGAGCAGTACTTC.

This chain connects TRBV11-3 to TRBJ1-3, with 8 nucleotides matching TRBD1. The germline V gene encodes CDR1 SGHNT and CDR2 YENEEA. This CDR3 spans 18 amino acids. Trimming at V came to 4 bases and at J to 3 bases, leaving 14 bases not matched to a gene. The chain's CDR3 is CASSSRTGRFFFGNTIYF. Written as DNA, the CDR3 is TGTGCCAGCAGCTCAAGGACAGGGCGGTTCTTCTTTGGAAACACCATATATTTT.

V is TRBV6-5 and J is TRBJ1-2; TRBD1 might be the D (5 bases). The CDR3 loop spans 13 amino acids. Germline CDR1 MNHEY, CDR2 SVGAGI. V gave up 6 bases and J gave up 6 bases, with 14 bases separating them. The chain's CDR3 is CASSQDSRDGYTF. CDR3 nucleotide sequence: TGTGCCAGCAGCCAAGACAGCAGGGATGGCTACACCTTC.

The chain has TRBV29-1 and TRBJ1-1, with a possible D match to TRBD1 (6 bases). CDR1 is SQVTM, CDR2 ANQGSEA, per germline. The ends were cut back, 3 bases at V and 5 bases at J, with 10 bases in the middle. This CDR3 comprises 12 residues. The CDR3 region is CSVDDRTTEAFF. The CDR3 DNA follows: TGCAGCGTTGATGACAGGACGACTGAAGCTTTCTTT. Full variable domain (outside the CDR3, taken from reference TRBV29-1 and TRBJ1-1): SAVISQKPSRDICQRGTSLTIQCQVDSQVTMMFWYRQQPGQSLTLIATANQGSEATYESGFVIDKFPISRPNLTFSTLTVSNMSPEDSSIYLCSVDDRTTEAFFGQGTRLTVV.

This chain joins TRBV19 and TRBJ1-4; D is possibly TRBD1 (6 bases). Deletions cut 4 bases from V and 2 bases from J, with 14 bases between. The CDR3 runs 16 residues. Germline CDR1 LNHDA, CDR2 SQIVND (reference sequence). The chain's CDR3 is CASSSRTGTTNEKLFF. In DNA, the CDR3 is TGTGCCAGTAGTAGCCGAACAGGGACGACTAATGAAAAACTGTTTTTT. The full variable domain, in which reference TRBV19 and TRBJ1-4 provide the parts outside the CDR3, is DGGITQSPKYLFRKEGQNVTLSCEQNLNHDAMYWYRQDPGQGLRLIYYSQIVNDFQKGDIAEGYSVSREKKESFPLTVTSAQKNPTAFYLCASSSRTGTTNEKLFFGSGTQLSVL.

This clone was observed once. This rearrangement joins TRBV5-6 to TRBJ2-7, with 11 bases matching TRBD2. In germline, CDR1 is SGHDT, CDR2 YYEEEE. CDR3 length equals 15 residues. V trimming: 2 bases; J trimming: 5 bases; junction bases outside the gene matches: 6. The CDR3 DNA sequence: TGTGCCAGCAGCTTATTAGCGGGGGGGCCAGACGAGCAGTACTTC. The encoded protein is CASSLLAGGPDEQYF.

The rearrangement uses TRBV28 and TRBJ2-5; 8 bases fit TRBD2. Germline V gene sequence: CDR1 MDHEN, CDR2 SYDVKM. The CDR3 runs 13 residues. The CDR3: CAGGGRVGETQYF. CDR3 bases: TGTGCGGGCGGGGGGCGAGTTGGAGAGACCCAGTACTTC.

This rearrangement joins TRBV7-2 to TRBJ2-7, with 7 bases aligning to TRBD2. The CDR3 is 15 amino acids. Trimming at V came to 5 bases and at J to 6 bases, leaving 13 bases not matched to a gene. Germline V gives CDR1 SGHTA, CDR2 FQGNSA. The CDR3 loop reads CASSPWGGLKGEQYF. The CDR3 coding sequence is TGTGCCAGCAGCCCCTGGGGAGGGCTTAAGGGCGAGCAGTACTTC.

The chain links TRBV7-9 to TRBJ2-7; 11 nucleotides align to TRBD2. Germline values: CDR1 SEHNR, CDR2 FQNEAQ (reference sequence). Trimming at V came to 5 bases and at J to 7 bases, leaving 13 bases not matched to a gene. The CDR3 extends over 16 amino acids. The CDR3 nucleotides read TGTGCCAGCAGCACCCGACTAGCGGGGATGGGGGGTGAGCAGTACTTC. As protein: CASSTRLAGMGGEQYF.

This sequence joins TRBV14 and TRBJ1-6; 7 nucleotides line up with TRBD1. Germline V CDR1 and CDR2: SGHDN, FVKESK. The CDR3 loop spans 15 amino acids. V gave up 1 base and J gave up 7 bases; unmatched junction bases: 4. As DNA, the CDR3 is TGTGCCAGCAGCCAAGTTAGACAGGGAAATTCACCCCTCCACTTT. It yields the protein CASSQVRQGNSPLHF.

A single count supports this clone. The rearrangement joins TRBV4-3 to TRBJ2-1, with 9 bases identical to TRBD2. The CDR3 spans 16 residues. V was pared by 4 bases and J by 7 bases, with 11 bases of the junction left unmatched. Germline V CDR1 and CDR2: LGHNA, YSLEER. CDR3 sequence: CASSRLSGGSDNEQFF. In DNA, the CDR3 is TGCGCCAGCAGCCGGCTTAGCGGGGGTTCCGATAATGAGCAGTTCTTC.

The CDR3 DNA follows: TGTGCCAGCAGCGGACCCAGGGTATCTGGGGCCAACGTCCTGACTTTC. Translated, it gives CASSGPRVSGANVLTF. The V call is TRBV9, the J call TRBJ2-6; possible D gene TRBD1, 5 bases. V lost 3 bases and J 1 base, leaving 11 bases between the germline ends. CDR3 length: 16 amino acids. Looked up from germline, CDR1 is SGDLS and CDR2 is YYNGEE. Filled out from reference TRBV9 and TRBJ2-6, the complete variable domain reads DSGVTQTPKHLITATGQRVTLRCSPRSGDLSVYWYQQSLDQGLQFLIQYYNGEERAKGNILERFSAQQFPDLHSELNLSSLELGDSALYFCASSGPRVSGANVLTFGAGSRLTVL.

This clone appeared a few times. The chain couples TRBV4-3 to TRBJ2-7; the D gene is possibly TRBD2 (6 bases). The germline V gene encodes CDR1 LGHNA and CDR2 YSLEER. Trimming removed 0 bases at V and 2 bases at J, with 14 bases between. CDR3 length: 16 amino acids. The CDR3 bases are TGCGCCAGCAGCCAAGATCGGGGAGGCGCGCCCTACGAGCAGTACTTC. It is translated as CASSQDRGGAPYEQYF.